The rows below give T cell receptor beta chains drawn from one sample of a study of blood T cell repertoires in COVID-19. Profiling relied on immunoSEQ multiplex PCR, and the TCRdb table lists in-frame clones only, not all of them. In the table there are about 170,000 clones, 79% of which are singletons. Sequencing was done on a sample of PBMCs or T cells enriched from blood (not recorded which). These TCRs come from an older woman in a cohort exposed to, infected with or recovered from COVID-19 (not recorded which). The CDR3 runs from the conserved cysteine through the conserved F or W. The D gene is left open where the match is weak. Where a row states a size, it is once, few, many or the class of an expanded clone; other rows omit it.

v_gene	abundance	d_gene	j_gene	CDR3aa	CDR3nt
TRBV19	once	TRBD1	TRBJ2-2	CASRGRGTGELFF	TGTGCCAGTAGAGGCAGGGGGACCGGGGAGCTGTTTTTT
TRBV28	.	TRBD1	TRBJ1-2	CASSNPGQGPRF	TGTGCCAGCAGTAACCCGGGACAGGGACCACGCTTC
TRBV5-4	.	.	TRBJ2-5	CASSGLPGDETQYF	TGTGCCAGCAGCGGTTTACCGGGGGACGAGACCCAGTACTTC
TRBV28	.	.	TRBJ2-4	CASSLSGSGNIQYF	TGTGCCAGCAGTTTATCAGGGTCAGGAAACATTCAGTACTTC
TRBV27	few	.	TRBJ1-6	CASSRQGPGNSPLHF	TGTGCCAGCAGCCGTCAGGGTCCGGGTAATTCACCCCTCCACTTT
TRBV7-9	.	TRBD2	TRBJ2-5	CASSPLLAGGETQYF	TGTGCCAGCAGCCCCCTACTAGCGGGAGGAGAGACCCAGTACTTC
TRBV7-9	.	.	TRBJ2-5	CASSLSGQETQYF	TGTGCCAGCAGCTTATCCGGCCAAGAGACCCAGTACTTC
TRBV10-3	.	.	TRBJ2-2	CAISGGDGELFF	TGTGCCATCAGTGGTGGAGACGGGGAGCTGTTTTTT
TRBV7-9	.	.	TRBJ2-5	CASSPSTAQETQYF	TGTGCCAGCAGCCCGTCGACAGCCCAAGAGACCCAGTACTTC
TRBV5-8	.	.	TRBJ1-4	CASSLGQGWEKLFF	TGTGCCAGCAGCTTGGGCCAGGGTTGGGAAAAACTGTTTTTT
TRBV28	.	TRBD1	TRBJ2-5	CASRRPGQVRDKETQYF	TGTGCCAGCAGACGACCGGGACAGGTCAGAGATAAAGAGACCCAGTACTTC
TRBV27	.	.	TRBJ1-5	CASSLWGGGNQPQHF	TGTGCCAGCAGTTTATGGGGGGGTGGCAATCAGCCCCAGCATTTT
TRBV5-5	few	.	TRBJ2-7	CASSTLGGGADLYEQYF	TGTGCCAGCAGCACCCTAGGTGGGGGGGCCGATCTTTACGAGCAGTACTTC
TRBV5-4	.	TRBD1	TRBJ2-7	CASSSSDRLTYEQYF	TGTGCCAGCAGCTCGTCGGACAGGTTAACCTACGAGCAGTACTTC
TRBV28	once	.	TRBJ1-1	CASSSDGRIEAFF	TGTGCCAGCAGTTCCGACGGGAGGATTGAAGCTTTCTTT